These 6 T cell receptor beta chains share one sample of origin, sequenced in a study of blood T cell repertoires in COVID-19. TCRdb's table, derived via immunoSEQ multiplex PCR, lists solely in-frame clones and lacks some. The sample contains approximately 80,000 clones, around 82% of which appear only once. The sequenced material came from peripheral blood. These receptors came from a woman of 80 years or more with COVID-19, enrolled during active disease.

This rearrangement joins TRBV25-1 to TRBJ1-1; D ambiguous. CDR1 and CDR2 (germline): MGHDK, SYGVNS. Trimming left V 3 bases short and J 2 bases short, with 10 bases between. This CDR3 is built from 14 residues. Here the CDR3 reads CASSEAWANTEAFF. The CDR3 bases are TGTGCCAGCAGTGAGGCGTGGGCCAACACTGAAGCTTTCTTT.

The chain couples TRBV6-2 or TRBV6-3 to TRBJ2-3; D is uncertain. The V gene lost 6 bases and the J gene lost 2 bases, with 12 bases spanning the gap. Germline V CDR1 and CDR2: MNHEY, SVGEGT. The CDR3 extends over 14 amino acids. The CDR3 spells CASSRPGITDTQYF. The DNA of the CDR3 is TGTGCCAGCAGCAGACCAGGAATCACAGATACGCAGTATTTT.

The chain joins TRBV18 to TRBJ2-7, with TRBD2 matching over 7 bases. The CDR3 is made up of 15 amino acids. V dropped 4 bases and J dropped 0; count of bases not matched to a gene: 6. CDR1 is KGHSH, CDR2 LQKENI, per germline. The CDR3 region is CASSRTSGTSYEQYF. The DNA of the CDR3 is TGTGCCAGCTCACGTACCAGCGGGACCTCCTACGAGCAGTACTTC.

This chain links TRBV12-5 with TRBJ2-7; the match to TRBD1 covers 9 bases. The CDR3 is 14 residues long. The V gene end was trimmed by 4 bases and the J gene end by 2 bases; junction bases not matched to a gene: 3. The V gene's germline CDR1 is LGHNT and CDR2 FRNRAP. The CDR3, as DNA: TGTGCTAGTGGTTCCGGACAGGGGCCCTACGAGCAGTACTTC. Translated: CASGSGQGPYEQYF.

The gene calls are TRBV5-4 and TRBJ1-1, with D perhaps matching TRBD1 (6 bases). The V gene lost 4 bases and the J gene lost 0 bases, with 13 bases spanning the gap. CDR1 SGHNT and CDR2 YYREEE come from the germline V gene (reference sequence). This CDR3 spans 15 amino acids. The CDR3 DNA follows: TGTGCCAGCAGCCGCGCGGGGGGCATGAACACTGAAGCTTTCTTT. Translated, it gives CASSRAGGMNTEAFF.

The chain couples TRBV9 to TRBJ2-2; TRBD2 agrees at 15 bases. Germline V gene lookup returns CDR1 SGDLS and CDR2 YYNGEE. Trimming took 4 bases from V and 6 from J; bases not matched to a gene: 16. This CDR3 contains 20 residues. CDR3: CASSPRTSGGAFYHPGELFF. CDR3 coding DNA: TGTGCCAGCAGCCCCAGGACTAGCGGGGGGGCCTTTTATCATCCCGGGGAGCTGTTTTTT.